Following are 8 T cell receptor beta chains from one sample sequenced in a study of blood T cell repertoires in COVID-19. Sequenced by immunoSEQ multiplex PCR; TCRdb stores in-frame clones only, minus some. The table shows some 390,000 clones, with around 87% occurring only once. Input material: peripheral blood. The receptor set was obtained from a woman aged 55-69 years with COVID-19, enrolled during active disease.

The chain uses TRBV5-4 and TRBJ2-1; no definite D call. Germline values: CDR1 SGHNT, CDR2 YYREEE (reference sequence). Trimming cost V 2 bases and J 1 base, with 16 bases left between them. The CDR3 loop spans 17 amino acids. CDR3 DNA sequence: TGTGCCAGCAGCTTTGACTTGACCCCGTCGTCCTACAATGAGCAGTTCTTC. Amino acid sequence: CASSFDLTPSSYNEQFF.

The chain links TRBV12-3 or TRBV12-4 to TRBJ2-7; 11 nucleotides agree with TRBD1. Germline trimming cut 1 base from V and 10 bases from J; bases unmatched to any gene: 3. The CDR3 is made up of 13 amino acids. This CDR3 reads CASSLGDRGKQYF. CDR3 coding DNA: TGTGCCAGCAGTTTAGGGGACAGGGGGAAACAGTACTTC.

The chain links TRBV12-3 or TRBV12-4 to TRBJ2-5; possibly TRBD2 for D (5 bases). The CDR3 loop spans 10 amino acids. DNA for the CDR3: TGTGTTTTGGGGAGACAGACCCAGTACTTC. The encoded protein is CVLGRQTQYF.

The chain employs TRBV6-1 and TRBJ1-2; 9 bases agree with TRBD1. CDR3 length equals 15 residues. With 2 bases clipped from V and 4 bases from J, the junction kept 5 bases outside the gene matches. Germline values: CDR1 MNHNS, CDR2 SASEGT. The CDR3 bases are TGTGCCAGCAGTGAAAAGACAGGGGGGATCTATGGCTACACCTTC. This gives the protein CASSEKTGGIYGYTF.

The chain combines TRBV2 with TRBJ1-1; D uncertain. In germline, CDR1 is SNHLY, CDR2 FYNNEI. This CDR3 contains 13 residues. Deletions cut 4 bases from V and 1 base from J, with 7 bases between. CDR3 DNA: TGTGCCAGCAGTGTCAGTTCGAACACTGAAGCTTTCTTT. Its translation: CASSVSSNTEAFF.

The CDR3 region is CASSPPVGGGAYEQYF. The DNA of the CDR3 is TGTGCCAGCAGCCCCCCTGTGGGCGGGGGCGCCTACGAGCAGTACTTC. The V and J genes are TRBV7-6 and TRBJ2-7; D possibly corresponds to TRBD2 (7 bases). The CDR3 runs 16 residues. Germline V lookup: CDR1 SGHVS, CDR2 FNYEAQ. The ends were cut back, 5 bases at V and 2 bases at J, with 19 bases in the middle. The entire variable domain, with the rest obtained from reference TRBV7-6 and TRBJ2-7, is as follows: GAGVSQSPRYKVTKRGQDVALRCDPISGHVSLYWYRQALGQGPEFLTYFNYEAQQDKSGLPNDRFSAERPEGSISTLTIQRTEQRDSAMYRCASSPPVGGGAYEQYFGPGTRLTVT.

The chain joins TRBV7-6 to TRBJ1-2; D not certain. The CDR3 is 16 amino acids. CDR1 and CDR2 from the germline V gene are SGHVS and FNYEAQ. Trimming cost V 2 bases and J 8 bases, with 21 bases left between them. CDR3 sequence (DNA): TGTGCCAGCAGCTTAAAGTCGTTGGGCAGTGCCGGAGGCTACACCTTC. Protein product: CASSLKSLGSAGGYTF.

The V and J genes are TRBV19 and TRBJ1-5; 7 nucleotides agree with TRBD1. The CDR3 consists of 14 residues. V gave up 6 bases and J gave up 6 bases; unmatched junction bases: 8. From germline, CDR1 is LNHDA and CDR2 SQIVND (reference sequence). The chain's CDR3 is CASRIQGGLQPQHF. CDR3 nucleotides: TGTGCCAGTAGAATCCAGGGGGGACTTCAGCCCCAGCATTTT.